The TCR beta chain under discussion was sequenced for a study of blood T cell repertoires in COVID-19. The participants were between about 18 and 95 years old and came from 24 US areas. Recovery meant two consecutive negative NP/OP PCR tests, professional clearance, or resolved symptoms. TCRdb keeps only in-frame clones here, not all; method: immunoSEQ multiplex PCR. Among 200,000 to 300,000 clones listed, about nine tenths were seen once. This clone appeared many times. V lost 2 bases and J lost 4; bases outside the gene matches: 4. CDR1 and CDR2 (germline): SGHRS, YFSETQ. The CDR3 spans 14 residues. The chain employs TRBV5-1 and TRBJ1-1, with 8 bases that match TRBD1. Sequencing was carried out using PBMCs or T cells enriched from blood (not recorded which). This TCR came from a man in his forties who had recovered from COVID-19. CDR3 amino acids: CASSFRGQSTEAFF. The DNA of the CDR3 is TGCGCCAGCAGCTTCAGGGGGCAGAGCACTGAAGCTTTCTTT.